This TCR beta chain derives from a study of beta chain features in type 1 diabetes. Turning to the study itself: The study found patients and healthy donors alike in age, gender and cell yields. Findings of the study overall: Moderately but significantly shorter TCRB CDR3s were found in Type 1 diabetes patients in all four CD4+ subsets.

Germline values: CDR1 SGHNT, CDR2 YYREEE (reference sequence). The CDR3 extends over 14 amino acids. The V and J ends lost 4 bases and 5 bases, in that order; junction bases with no gene match: 5. The entirety of the isolated RNA underwent reverse transcription, so expressed TCRB transcripts were sequenced. The method was immunoSEQ multiplex PCR; TCRdb's version includes in-frame clones alone and lacks a portion of them. Of around 340,000 clones in the sample, roughly 8% are singletons; the top ten hold around 0.44%. This clone was counted ten times or more. Its antigen is unknown. The specimen was central memory CD4+ T cells from blood. The chain employs TRBV5-4 and TRBJ1-1, with 10 bases fitting TRBD1. The sequence derives from a woman under 30 in good health. The CDR3 reads CASSTGQGGTEAFF. In DNA, the CDR3 is TGTGCCAGCAGCACCGGACAGGGGGGGACTGAAGCTTTCTTT.